The subject of this entry is one T cell receptor beta chain. Only in-frame clones appear in the TCRdb table, and some are missing; sequencing was by immunoSEQ multiplex PCR. Of about 350,000 clones in the sample, approximately 91% were seen once. The entry originates in a study of blood T cell repertoires in COVID-19. Overall study: PBMCs, B-cell-depleted T cells, or T cells provided the cDNA or gDNA that made up the material.

The sequence derives from a woman aged 30 to 39 who had been exposed to COVID-19. Sequencing was performed on PBMCs or T cells enriched from blood (not recorded which).

The CDR3 region is CASSLGPHSYEQYF. Here the CDR3 DNA reads TGTGCCAGCAGCTTAGGGCCGCACTCCTACGAGCAGTACTTC. J is TRBJ2-7 and V is TRBV11-3, with D hard to call. The length of the CDR3 is 14 residues. Per germline, CDR1 SGHNT and CDR2 YENEEA. Trimming left V 1 base short and J 0 bases short, with 7 bases between.